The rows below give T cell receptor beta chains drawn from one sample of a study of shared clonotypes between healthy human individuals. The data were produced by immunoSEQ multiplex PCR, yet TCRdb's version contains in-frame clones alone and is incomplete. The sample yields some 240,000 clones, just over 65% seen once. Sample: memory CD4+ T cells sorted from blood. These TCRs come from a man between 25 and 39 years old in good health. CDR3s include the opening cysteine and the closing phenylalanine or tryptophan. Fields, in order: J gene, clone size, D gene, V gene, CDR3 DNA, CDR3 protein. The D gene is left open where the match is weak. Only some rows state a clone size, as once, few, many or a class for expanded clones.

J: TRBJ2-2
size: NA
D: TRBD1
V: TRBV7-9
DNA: TGTGCCAGCAGCTTAGCGTTACAGGGGCGGAACACCGGGGAGCTGTTTTTT
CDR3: CASSLALQGRNTGELFF

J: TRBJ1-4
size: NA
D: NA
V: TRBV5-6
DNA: TGTGCCAGCAGCTTGGGGTGGGGAGAACAGGGTCTCGGAAAACTGTTTTTT
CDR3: CASSLGWGEQGLGKLFF

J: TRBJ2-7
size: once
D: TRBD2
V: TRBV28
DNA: TGTGCCAGCAGTCCCGGTGGTAGCGGGAAGTTGGGGCAGTACTTC
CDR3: CASSPGGSGKLGQYF

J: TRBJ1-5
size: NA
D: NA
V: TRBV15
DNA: TGTGCCACCAGCCTTGTGGTCTACCAGCCCCAGCATTTT
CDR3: CATSLVVYQPQHF

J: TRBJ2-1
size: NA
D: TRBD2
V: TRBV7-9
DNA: TGTGCCAGCAGCTTGAGAGCGGGAGGCGATGATGAGCAGTTCTTC
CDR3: CASSLRAGGDDEQFF

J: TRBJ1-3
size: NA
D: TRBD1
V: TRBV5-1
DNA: TGCGCCAGCAGCTTGGGGGACAGCCGAAACACCATATATTTT
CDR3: CASSLGDSRNTIYF

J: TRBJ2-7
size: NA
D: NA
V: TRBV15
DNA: TGTGCCACCAGCAGAGGAGGGAGCGACTACGAGCAGTACTTC
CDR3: CATSRGGSDYEQYF

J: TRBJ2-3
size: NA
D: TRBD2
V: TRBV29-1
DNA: TGCAGCGTTGAGGGAGGGCGAGGTACAGATACGCAGTATTTT
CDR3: CSVEGGRGTDTQYF

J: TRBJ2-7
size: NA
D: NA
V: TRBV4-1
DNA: TGCGCCAGCAGCCCGGGGAGGGGGGTAACCTACGAGCAGTACTTC
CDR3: CASSPGRGVTYEQYF

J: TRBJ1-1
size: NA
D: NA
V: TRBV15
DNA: TGTGCCACCAGCAGACCCTTGGGGGGGGGCACTGAAGCTTTCTTT
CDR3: CATSRPLGGGTEAFF

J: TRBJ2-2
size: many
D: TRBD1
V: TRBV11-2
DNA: TGTGCCAGCAGCTTAGGTACAGGGGGTGTAGCCTCCGGGGAGCTGTTTTTT
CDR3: CASSLGTGGVASGELFF

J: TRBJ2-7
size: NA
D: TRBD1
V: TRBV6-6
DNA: TGTGCCAGCAGTTACTCGATTCAGGGGGCCTACGAGCAGTACTTC
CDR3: CASSYSIQGAYEQYF

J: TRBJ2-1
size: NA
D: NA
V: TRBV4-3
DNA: TGCGCCAGCAGCCAAGATTTCTACAATGAGCAGTTCTTC
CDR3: CASSQDFYNEQFF

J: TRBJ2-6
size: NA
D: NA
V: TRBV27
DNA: TGTGCCAGCAGTTTGCTTAGTGGGGCGCCTGGGGCCAACGTCCTGACTTTC
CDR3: CASSLLSGAPGANVLTF

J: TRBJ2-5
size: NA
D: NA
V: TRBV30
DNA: TGTGCCTGTGGGGATGTGGGTTTCAGGGGAGAGACCCAGTACTTC
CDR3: CACGDVGFRGETQYF

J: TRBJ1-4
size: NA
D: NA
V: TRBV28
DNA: TGTGCCAGCAGCCCCCTCGGGGAAAAACTGTTTTTT
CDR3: CASSPLGEKLFF

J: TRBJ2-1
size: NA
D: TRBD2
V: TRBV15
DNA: TGTGCCACCAGCAGACCGTGGAATAGCGGGGTATCAAGCTCCTACAATGAGCAGTTCTTC
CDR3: CATSRPWNSGVSSSYNEQFF

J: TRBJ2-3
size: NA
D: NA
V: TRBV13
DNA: TGTGCCAGCAGCTCCATAGCGGTCACAGATACGCAGTATTTT
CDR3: CASSSIAVTDTQYF

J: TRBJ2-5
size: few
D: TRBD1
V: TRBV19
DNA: TGTGCCAGTAGCCCGACAGGGCGTAGAGAGACCCAGTACTTC
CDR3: CASSPTGRRETQYF

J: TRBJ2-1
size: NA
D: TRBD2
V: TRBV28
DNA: TGTGCCAGCACCTCACGCGGCGGGAGGCTATACAATGAGCAGTTCTTC
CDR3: CASTSRGGRLYNEQFF

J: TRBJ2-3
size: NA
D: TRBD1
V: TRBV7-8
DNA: TGTGCCAGCAGCCCCTACAGGGGGACCACAGATACGCAGTATTTT
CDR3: CASSPYRGTTDTQYF

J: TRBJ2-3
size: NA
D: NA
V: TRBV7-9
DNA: TGTGCCAGCAGCCCTACGGTCAGCACAGATACGCAGTATTTT
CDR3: CASSPTVSTDTQYF

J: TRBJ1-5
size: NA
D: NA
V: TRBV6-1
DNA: TGTGCCAGCAGTCTCGACGGACATAATCAGCCCCAGCATTTT
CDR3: CASSLDGHNQPQHF